A single sample gave rise to the 21 T cell receptor beta chains below, sequenced in a study of T cell responses to AZD1222 COVID-19 vaccine. The protocol was immunoSEQ multiplex PCR, while the TCRdb copy is restricted to in-frame clones and leaves out a portion. The profile covers tens of thousands of clones, with roughly 90% appearing a single time and 4.2% taken by the ten largest. This specimen consisted of peripheral blood, obtained on day 0 of AZD1222 vaccination. Receptor source: an adult in good health.

In nucleotides, the CDR3 is TGTGCCAGCAGCCAATTAGTGACAGGATTCTATGGCTACACCTTC. This codes for CASSQLVTGFYGYTF. The genes are TRBV3-1 (or the pseudogene TRBV3-2) and TRBJ1-2; maybe TRBD1 (6 bases). V was cut by 2 bases and J by 4 bases, with 14 bases left in between. Germline loops: CDR1 LGHDT, CDR2 YNNKEL (reference sequence). The CDR3 is 15 residues long.

J is TRBJ1-6 and V is TRBV30; no clear D. The V end was cut by 0 bases, the J end by 3 bases, with 3 bases between. Germline CDR1 is GTSNPN and CDR2 is SVGIG (reference sequence). CDR3 length equals 13 residues. In DNA, the CDR3 is TGTGCCTGGAGTGTCGGCTATAATTCACCCCTCCACTTT. Translation gives CAWSVGYNSPLHF. The whole variable domain, remainder taken from reference TRBV30 and TRBJ1-6, is SQTIHQWPATLVQPVGSPLSLECTVEGTSNPNLYWYRQAAGRGLQLLFYSVGIGQISSEVPQNLSASRPQDRQFILSSKKLLLSDSGFYLCAWSVGYNSPLHFGNGTRLTVT.

V gene TRBV6-5 combines with J gene TRBJ1-1, with D unresolved. Germline loops: CDR1 MNHEY, CDR2 SVGAGI. The CDR3 runs to 13 residues. Trimming cost V 2 bases and J 7 bases, with 11 bases left between them. The CDR3 reads CASSYQTDGEAFF. CDR3 DNA: TGTGCCAGCAGTTACCAAACGGACGGTGAAGCTTTCTTT.

The genes are TRBV5-4 and TRBJ2-7; 8 bases match TRBD2. Germline loops: CDR1 SGHNT, CDR2 YYREEE (reference sequence). V dropped 5 bases and J dropped 5; count of bases not matched to a gene: 6. The CDR3 length is 13 residues. CDR3 in amino acids: CASSSGTRDEQYF. The DNA for the CDR3 is TGTGCCAGCAGTTCGGGGACTAGAGACGAGCAGTACTTC.

This clone was observed once. This chain links TRBV5-4 with TRBJ1-1, with D unresolved. The germline V gene has CDR1 SGHNT and CDR2 YYREEE (reference sequence). The CDR3 has 14 residues. V was clipped by 1 base and J by 6 bases, with 13 bases between them. For the CDR3, the DNA is TGTGCCAGCAGCTTGTCATCGTTCCCCTCTGAAGCTTTCTTT. Translating it yields CASSLSSFPSEAFF.

This chain joins TRBV14 and TRBJ1-4; a possible D gene is TRBD1 (6 bases). CDR3 length equals 17 residues. V was pared by 5 bases and J by 5 bases, with 21 bases between. From germline, CDR1 is SGHDN and CDR2 FVKESK. The CDR3 DNA follows: TGTGCCAGCAGCGAATTCCCTTTCGGGGGCAAAAATGAAAAACTGTTTTTT. It encodes CASSEFPFGGKNEKLFF.

The V and J genes are TRBV18 and TRBJ1-6; no firm D call. Trimming pared 5 bases from V and 8 bases from J, leaving 10 bases between. CDR3 length: 13 amino acids. The germline V gene has CDR1 KGHSH and CDR2 LQKENI. CDR3 in DNA: TGTGCCAGCTCATTGGACGAAGATTCACCCCTCCACTTT. It specifies CASSLDEDSPLHF.

The J gene is TRBJ2-7, the V gene TRBV7-8, with 7 bases that match TRBD1. Germline V gives CDR1 SGHVS, CDR2 FQNEAQ. This CDR3 has 14 residues. Trimming at V came to 5 bases and at J to 2 bases, leaving 6 bases not matched to a gene. The CDR3 bases are TGTGCCAGCAGCCCCCGACAGGGCCCCTACGAGCAGTACTTC. Protein sequence: CASSPRQGPYEQYF.

This chain joins TRBV7-3 and TRBJ1-1; D is uncertain. Germline CDR1 reads SGHTA; CDR2 reads FQGTGA. The CDR3 spans 13 residues. Trimming left V 4 bases short and J 1 base short, with 7 bases between. This CDR3 is CASSYGENTEAFF. The CDR3 DNA is TGTGCCAGCAGCTACGGGGAGAACACTGAAGCTTTCTTT.

This chain links TRBV7-3 with TRBJ2-1, with TRBD1 matching over 7 bases. Germline assignment: CDR1 SGHTA and CDR2 FQGTGA. This CDR3 contains 13 residues. The junction had 4 bases not matched to a gene; V was cut back by 5 bases and J by 6 bases. CDR3 DNA: TGTGCCAGCAGCCTCAGGGGGTTCAATGAGCAGTTCTTC. Protein product: CASSLRGFNEQFF.

This chain uses TRBV19 with TRBJ1-3, with D perhaps matching TRBD1 (5 bases). Trimming left V 11 bases short and J 0 bases short, with 29 bases between. This CDR3 is built from 19 residues. Germline values: CDR1 LNHDA, CDR2 SQIVND (reference sequence). In DNA, the CDR3 is TGTGCCGGAATTTCAGGGCCTCGCTCCGTTCGATACTCTGGAAACACCATATATTTT. Translating it yields CAGISGPRSVRYSGNTIYF.

The chain is built from TRBV6-1 and TRBJ1-4, with 7 bases matching TRBD1. The CDR3 contains 12 residues. J was trimmed by 11 bases and V by 2 bases; bases with no gene match: 2. Germline values: CDR1 MNHNS, CDR2 SASEGT. The CDR3 DNA sequence: TGTGCCAGCAGTGAACAGGGGGGGAAACTGTTTTTT. Translating it yields CASSEQGGKLFF.

The chain is built from TRBV29-1 and TRBJ1-6; 9 bases are a match to TRBD1. The CDR3 loop spans 15 amino acids. V lost 5 bases and J lost 6; bases outside the gene matches: 8. CDR1 and CDR2 from the germline V gene are SQVTM and ANQGSEA. The CDR3 reads CSVQARGQGNSPLHF. CDR3 nucleotide sequence: TGCAGCGTTCAGGCTCGGGGACAGGGTAATTCACCCCTCCACTTT.

This rearrangement joins TRBV3-1 (or the pseudogene TRBV3-2) to TRBJ1-5; a possible D gene is TRBD1 (5 bases). V gave up 0 bases and J gave up 5 bases, with 8 bases separating them. Germline values: CDR1 LGHDT, CDR2 YNNKEL (reference sequence). This CDR3 is 14 amino acids long. The CDR3 spells CASSQEGEDQPQHF. In DNA, the CDR3 is TGTGCCAGCAGCCAAGAAGGGGAGGATCAGCCCCAGCATTTT.

This clone has only a few counts. This rearrangement joins TRBV10-2 to TRBJ1-5, with TRBD1 identical over 8 bases. Looked up from germline, CDR1 is WSHSY and CDR2 is SAAADI. The junction had 7 bases not matched to a gene; V was cut back by 2 bases and J by 4 bases. The CDR3 loop spans 16 amino acids. CDR3 nucleotide sequence: TGCGCCAGCAGTGAGAACCCCCGACAGGGGAATCAGCCCCAGCATTTT. It is translated as CASSENPRQGNQPQHF.

The chain joins TRBV5-8 to TRBJ2-2; TRBD1 matches at 8 bases. From germline, CDR1 is SGHTS and CDR2 YDEGEE. This CDR3 spans 12 amino acids. Trimming cost V 10 bases and J 6 bases; bases outside gene matches: 5. The CDR3 DNA is TGTGCCTGCTCACAGGGGGCCGGGGAGCTGTTTTTT. Residues: CACSQGAGELFF.

The chain carries TRBV10-3 and TRBJ1-6, with D unresolved. The CDR3 totals 15 residues. V dropped 5 bases and J dropped 10 bases, with 18 bases sitting between them. The germline V gene encodes CDR1 ENHRY and CDR2 SYGVKD. The CDR3 loop is CAISQRVEGNSPLHF. CDR3 bases: TGTGCCATCAGTCAGCGAGTTGAGGGTAACTCACCCCTCCACTTT.

This chain joins TRBV12-3 or TRBV12-4 and TRBJ2-5; D is ambiguous. This CDR3 has 13 residues. V was shortened by 0 bases and J by 1 base, with 3 bases between the two germline ends. CDR3 sequence (DNA): TGTGCCAGCAGTTTAGCCGCCCAAGAGACCCAGTACTTC. Residues: CASSLAAQETQYF.

The chain uses TRBV11-2 and TRBJ1-2; 8 bases fit TRBD1. V shed 0 bases, J shed 7 bases, and the junction held 7 bases outside the gene matches. CDR1 SGHAT and CDR2 FQNNGV come from the germline V gene. This CDR3 has 15 amino acids. The CDR3 reads CASSLDPTGARGYTF. DNA of the CDR3: TGTGCCAGCAGCTTAGATCCGACAGGGGCTCGTGGCTACACCTTC.

This chain connects TRBV2 to TRBJ1-5; D ambiguous. Germline assignment: CDR1 SNHLY and CDR2 FYNNEI. The CDR3 totals 13 residues. Deletions cut 4 bases from V and 3 bases from J, with 7 bases between. CDR3 in DNA: TGTGCCAGCAGTGCACAGCTCAATCAGCCCCAGCATTTT. This translates into CASSAQLNQPQHF. The variable domain in full, completed from reference TRBV2 and TRBJ1-5, reads EPEVTQTPSHQVTQMGQEVILRCVPISNHLYFYWYRQILGQKVEFLVSFYNNEISEKSEIFDDQFSVERPDGSNFTLKIRSTKLEDSAMYFCASSAQLNQPQHFGDGTRLSIL.

The rearrangement joins TRBV7-9 to TRBJ2-5; no firm D call. CDR1 and CDR2 (germline): SEHNR, FQNEAQ (reference sequence). V was cut by 5 bases and J by 2 bases, with 12 bases left in between. The CDR3 has 14 amino acids. This CDR3 reads CASSPDQAQETQYF. CDR3 nucleotide sequence: TGTGCCAGCAGCCCCGATCAGGCGCAAGAGACCCAGTACTTC. Complete variable domain (other parts from reference TRBV7-9 and TRBJ2-5): DTGVSQNPRHKITKRGQNVTFRCDPISEHNRLYWYRQTLGQGPEFLTYFQNEAQLEKSRLLSDRFSAERPKGSFSTLEIQRTEQGDSAMYLCASSPDQAQETQYFGPGTRLLVL.